These 27 T cell receptor beta chains share one sample of origin, sequenced in a study of blood T cell repertoires in COVID-19. Using immunoSEQ multiplex PCR, the repertoire was profiled, and TCRdb retains in-frame clones only, with some absent. The sample yields some 170,000 clones, more than 75% seen once. The sample was peripheral blood. These TCRs come from a woman in her forties or fifties with active or convalescent COVID-19.

This sequence joins TRBV7-3 and TRBJ2-2; 7 bases agree with TRBD1. This CDR3 spans 16 amino acids. Germline V lookup: CDR1 SGHTA, CDR2 FQGTGA. V lost 10 bases to trimming and J lost 4 bases; unmatched junction nucleotides: 15. The DNA for the CDR3 is TGTGCCACAGGGGACAGTTCTAAATGGGGCACCGGGGAGCTGTTTTTT. Translated, it gives CATGDSSKWGTGELFF.

This clone showed up just a few times. The chain links TRBV4-3 to TRBJ1-5; 8 bases are shared with TRBD1. After removal of 0 bases from V and 6 bases from J, the junction contained 7 bases not matched to a gene. This CDR3 region has 16 residues. Germline-derived CDR1 and CDR2 are LGHNA and YSLEER. CDR3 sequence: CASSQDGGQEGQPQHF. As DNA, the CDR3 is TGCGCCAGCAGCCAAGATGGGGGACAGGAAGGTCAGCCCCAGCATTTT.

The chain is built from TRBV18 and TRBJ2-5, with D possibly TRBD2 on 6 matching bases. The CDR3 has 13 amino acids. Looked up from germline, CDR1 is KGHSH and CDR2 is LQKENI. V was shortened by 3 bases and J by 7 bases, with 12 bases between the two germline ends. The CDR3 sequence is CASSPGERATQYF. The CDR3 nucleotides read TGTGCCAGCTCACCGGGGGAGCGGGCGACCCAGTACTTC.

This chain connects TRBV28 to TRBJ1-1, with 7 bases lining up with TRBD1. The CDR3 length is 13 residues. With V trimmed by 4 bases and J by 6 bases, 5 bases remained unmatched. Germline values: CDR1 MDHEN, CDR2 SYDVKM. The CDR3 is CASSWDSRAEAFF. CDR3 DNA: TGTGCCAGCAGTTGGGACAGCCGGGCTGAAGCTTTCTTT.

This chain joins TRBV9 and TRBJ1-2; tentative D call: TRBD1 (5 bases). This CDR3 is built from 14 residues. Germline V gene lookup returns CDR1 SGDLS and CDR2 YYNGEE. Trimming shortened V by 4 bases and J by 8 bases, and 18 bases separated the two germline ends. The CDR3 spells CASSSLGGSWGYTF. The CDR3 DNA follows: TGTGCCAGCAGCTCCCTCGGGGGTTCGTGGGGCTACACCTTC.

This clone is medium-sized (0.01 to 0.1%) by share. The rearrangement links TRBV27 to TRBJ2-5, with 10 bases that match TRBD1. This CDR3 is built from 13 residues. V shed 5 bases and J 6 bases; nucleotides not matched to a gene: 3. In germline, CDR1 is MNHEY, CDR2 SMNVEV (reference sequence). The CDR3 loop reads CASSRDRGKTQYF. CDR3 bases: TGTGCCAGCAGTCGGGACAGGGGCAAGACCCAGTACTTC.

The rearrangement joins TRBV7-2 to TRBJ1-5; possibly TRBD1 for D (6 bases). V was trimmed by 1 base and J by 6 bases, leaving 16 bases between them. The CDR3 length is 16 residues. CDR1 SGHTA and CDR2 FQGNSA come from the germline V gene. The CDR3 loop is CASSLVGTRTPQPQHF. As DNA, the CDR3 is TGTGCCAGCAGCTTAGTAGGGACACGAACCCCTCAGCCCCAGCATTTT.

The chain has TRBV28 and TRBJ2-5; D possibly corresponds to TRBD2 (6 bases). This CDR3 comprises 12 residues. V was cut by 5 bases and J by 13 bases, with 17 bases left in between. CDR1 MDHEN and CDR2 SYDVKM come from the germline V gene. The CDR3 DNA follows: TGTGCCAGCAGTGTCCGGGAGATAAAATTGTACTTC. Amino acids: CASSVREIKLYF.

The chain is built from TRBV2 and TRBJ1-2, with TRBD1 as a possible D gene (5 bases). Looked up from germline, CDR1 is SNHLY and CDR2 is FYNNEI. This CDR3 comprises 14 residues. The ends were cut back, 10 bases at V and 4 bases at J, with 19 bases in the middle. The CDR3 is CAILPSRVGYGYTF. CDR3 bases: TGTGCCATCCTCCCATCCAGGGTGGGCTATGGCTACACCTTC.

This clone appeared a single time. The rearrangement uses TRBV25-1 and TRBJ2-3; 7 bases line up with TRBD1. This CDR3 spans 14 amino acids. The germline gives CDR1 MGHDK, CDR2 SYGVNS. J lost 8 bases, V lost 5 bases, and 10 bases had no gene match. The CDR3 sequence: CASSLGRGFGTQYF. As DNA, the CDR3 is TGTGCCAGCAGTTTAGGCAGGGGGTTCGGTACGCAGTATTTT.

The rearrangement links TRBV29-1 to TRBJ1-1; D unclear. Per germline, CDR1 SQVTM and CDR2 ANQGSEA. V was clipped by 3 bases and J by 1 base, with 9 bases between them. The CDR3 has 13 residues. The CDR3 sequence: CSVDTIRNTEAFF. The CDR3 region has the DNA TGCAGCGTTGATACCATCAGGAACACTGAAGCTTTCTTT.

This clone was recorded only once. This chain links TRBV6-2 or TRBV6-3 with TRBJ1-4, with 7 positions matching TRBD1. The CDR3 has 16 residues. From germline, CDR1 is MNHEY and CDR2 SVGEGT. The junction had 6 bases not matched to a gene; V was cut back by 2 bases and J by 3 bases. CDR3 in amino acids: CASSYVRDRSNEKLFF. DNA for the CDR3: TGTGCCAGCAGTTACGTCCGGGACAGATCTAATGAAAAACTGTTTTTT.

The chain is built from TRBV9 and TRBJ2-2, with D uncertain. Germline assignment: CDR1 SGDLS and CDR2 YYNGEE. The CDR3 is 16 amino acids. V lost 4 bases, J lost 0 bases, and 13 bases lay in between. The CDR3 DNA sequence: TGTGCCAGCAGCCCCTTCGGGTCAACGAACACCGGGGAGCTGTTTTTT. Its protein product is CASSPFGSTNTGELFF. The complete variable domain, with remaining parts taken from reference TRBV9 and TRBJ2-2, reads DSGVTQTPKHLITATGQRVTLRCSPRSGDLSVYWYQQSLDQGLQFLIQYYNGEERAKGNILERFSAQQFPDLHSELNLSSLELGDSALYFCASSPFGSTNTGELFFGEGSRLTVL.

The CDR3, as DNA: TGTGCCAGTAACCAACAGGGGGCAGGAAGCTACACCTTC. Encoded protein: CASNQQGAGSYTF. This sequence joins TRBV19 and TRBJ1-2, with TRBD1 identical over 9 bases. Germline-derived CDR1 and CDR2 are LNHDA and SQIVND (reference sequence). With 7 bases clipped from V and 9 bases from J, the junction kept 9 bases outside the gene matches. The CDR3 extends over 13 amino acids.

The genes are TRBV6-6 and TRBJ2-7, with D possibly matching TRBD2 (5 bases). V lost 2 bases and J 4 bases, leaving 9 bases between the germline ends. Germline values: CDR1 MNHNY, CDR2 SVGAGI (reference sequence). This CDR3 has 13 residues. The CDR3 sequence is CASSYASRYEQYF. The CDR3 nucleotides read TGTGCCAGCAGTTACGCTAGCCGATACGAGCAGTACTTC.

The genes are TRBV5-1 and TRBJ1-4, with 7 bases identical to TRBD1. V shed 4 bases, J shed 7 bases, and the junction held 10 bases outside the gene matches. The CDR3 covers 15 residues. Germline CDR1 is SGHRS and CDR2 is YFSETQ. DNA for the CDR3: TGCGCCAGCAGCGAGACGACAGGGTTCGGTGAAAAACTGTTTTTT. Its translation is CASSETTGFGEKLFF. Together with reference TRBV5-1 and TRBJ1-4, the CDR3 gives the full variable domain: KAGVTQTPRYLIKTRGQQVTLSCSPISGHRSVSWYQQTPGQGLQFLFEYFSETQRNKGNFPGRFSGRQFSNSRSEMNVSTLELGDSALYLCASSETTGFGEKLFFGSGTQLSVL.

This chain joins TRBV18 and TRBJ1-1; 7 positions agree with TRBD1. CDR3 length: 14 amino acids. The V segment lost 3 bases and the J segment 5 bases; nucleotides outside the gene matches: 6. Germline V gene lookup returns CDR1 KGHSH and CDR2 LQKENI. In DNA, the CDR3 is TGTGCCAGCTCACCGGTGGAGGGGGCGACTGAAGCTTTCTTT. Its protein product is CASSPVEGATEAFF.

The V call is TRBV9, the J call TRBJ1-2; no firm D call. V was pared by 0 bases and J by 8 bases, with 14 bases between. The germline V gene has CDR1 SGDLS and CDR2 YYNGEE. The CDR3 runs 14 residues. Here the CDR3 reads CASSVVGDLSGYTF. The CDR3, as DNA: TGTGCCAGCAGCGTAGTGGGAGATCTTAGCGGCTACACCTTC.

The gene calls are TRBV2 and TRBJ2-1; 7 nucleotides match TRBD2. Germline values: CDR1 SNHLY, CDR2 FYNNEI. V lost 3 bases to trimming and J lost 6 bases; unmatched junction nucleotides: 5. This CDR3 contains 14 residues. CDR3 protein: CASSDQRGGNEQFF. The CDR3 bases are TGTGCCAGCAGTGATCAGCGGGGCGGCAATGAGCAGTTCTTC. The full variable domain, its missing parts supplied by reference TRBV2 and TRBJ2-1, is EPEVTQTPSHQVTQMGQEVILRCVPISNHLYFYWYRQILGQKVEFLVSFYNNEISEKSEIFDDQFSVERPDGSNFTLKIRSTKLEDSAMYFCASSDQRGGNEQFFGPGTRLTVL.

This clone appeared a few times. The chain couples TRBV6-5 to TRBJ1-3, with D possibly matching TRBD1 (5 bases). Per the germline V gene, CDR1 is MNHEY and CDR2 is SVGAGI. The CDR3 length is 14 residues. V was shortened by 2 bases and J by 4 bases, with 9 bases between the two germline ends. CDR3 protein: CASSYRTTGNTIYF. As DNA, the CDR3 is TGTGCCAGCAGTTACCGGACAACCGGAAACACCATATATTTT.

The genes are TRBV7-2 and TRBJ2-3, with TRBD2 identical over 12 bases. Germline CDR1 is SGHTA and CDR2 is FQGNSA. Unmatched junction bases numbered 15, after V lost 5 bases and J lost 6 bases. This CDR3 comprises 18 residues. CDR3 sequence reads: CASSLQPGRLAGEDTQYF. CDR3 DNA: TGTGCCAGCAGCCTACAACCTGGGAGACTAGCGGGAGAGGATACGCAGTATTTT.

This clone is a singleton in its sample. This chain uses TRBV6-2 or TRBV6-3 with TRBJ1-2; D is perhaps TRBD1 (5 bases). Germline assignment: CDR1 MNHEY and CDR2 SVGEGT. The CDR3 extends over 15 amino acids. Between the trimmed V and J ends, which lost 5 bases and 0 bases, there was a span of 13 bases. CDR3: CASSTVGGSNYGYTF. Here the CDR3 DNA reads TGTGCCAGCAGTACTGTGGGGGGATCTAACTATGGCTACACCTTC.

V gene TRBV28 combines with J gene TRBJ1-5; 7 bases are a match to TRBD1. The V and J ends lost 2 bases and 9 bases, in that order; junction bases with no gene match: 7. CDR1 and CDR2 from the germline V gene are MDHEN and SYDVKM. The CDR3 runs to 14 residues. The CDR3 bases are TGTGCCAGCAGTTTACCACAGGGGACGCGGCCCCAGCATTTT. Amino acids: CASSLPQGTRPQHF.

The table lists this clone with a few counts. V gene TRBV4-3 combines with J gene TRBJ1-6; 8 bases are shared with TRBD1. After removal of 6 bases from V and 9 bases from J, the junction contained 7 bases not matched to a gene. The CDR3 consists of 14 residues. The germline CDR1 and CDR2 sequences are LGHNA and YSLEER. The CDR3 DNA reads TGCGCCAGCAGTCGGGGACAGGACGTTTCACCCCTCCACTTT. This encodes CASSRGQDVSPLHF.

As DNA, the CDR3 is TGTGCCAGCACCTTACTAGCGGCCAGGGAGACCCAGTACTTC. Its protein product is CASTLLAARETQYF. The V gene is TRBV5-6, the J gene TRBJ2-5; TRBD2 agrees at 8 bases. This CDR3 spans 14 amino acids. Germline V gene lookup returns CDR1 SGHDT and CDR2 YYEEEE. V gave up 6 bases and J gave up 5 bases; unmatched junction bases: 9.

The chain couples TRBV19 to TRBJ1-2, with D possibly TRBD1 on 6 matching bases. The CDR3 runs to 14 residues. The V gene's germline CDR1 is LNHDA and CDR2 SQIVND (reference sequence). Trimming cost V 7 bases and J 8 bases, with 20 bases left between them. The CDR3 nucleotides read TGTGCCAGTAATCTGCAGGGGAGGGCTGGGGGCTACACCTTC. It codes for CASNLQGRAGGYTF.

The rearrangement joins TRBV7-8 to TRBJ1-1; D gene uncertain. V lost 5 bases and J 0 bases, leaving 10 bases between the germline ends. Germline CDR1 reads SGHVS; CDR2 reads FQNEAQ. The CDR3 loop spans 14 amino acids. This CDR3 is CASSLYILNTEAFF. The CDR3 DNA sequence: TGTGCCAGCAGCCTTTATATCCTGAACACTGAAGCTTTCTTT. The full variable domain, completed using reference TRBV7-8 and TRBJ1-1, is GAGVSQSPRYKVAKRGQDVALRCDPISGHVSLFWYQQALGQGPEFLTYFQNEAQLDKSGLPSDRFFAERPEGSVSTLKIQRTQQEDSAVYLCASSLYILNTEAFFGQGTRLTVV.